This TCR beta chain came from a study of T cells in tuberculosis. Study background: A South African cohort included IGRA-negative adolescents, latently infected IGRA-positive adolescents and adults with active tuberculosis. Study-wide findings and caveats: Shorter CDR3-alpha in active tuberculosis partly drove smaller distances. Classification accuracy was about 90% (AUROC roughly 0.88) with the GMM-specific repertoire.

TCRdb's table, derived via immunoSEQ multiplex PCR, lists solely in-frame clones and lacks some. The table shows 35,000 to 40,000 clones, with 85% to 95% occurring only once. This CDR3 comprises 16 residues. Germline lookup yields CDR1 SGHTA and CDR2 FQGNSA. V was trimmed by 6 bases and J by 0 bases, leaving 15 bases between them. A note on this clone: The antigen remains unidentified.

V and J are TRBV7-2 and TRBJ2-4; D is possibly TRBD2 (6 bases). This TCR derives from a donor between 5 and 29 years old with latent tuberculosis or without tuberculosis infection. Some clones in this sample may be carry-over from other donors' samples. The sequenced material came from PBMCs. This chain's CDR3 is CASRGGGELAKNIQYF. CDR3 DNA sequence: TGTGCCAGCAGAGGTGGCGGGGAACTAGCCAAAAACATTCAGTACTTC.